Given below is one T cell receptor (beta chain) in context. This clonotype turned up a few times. No antigen is known for it. No qualities accompany the bases; no much larger clone lies one base away. The data were taken from a study of spatial heterogeneity in lung cancer (dated by TCRdb to between 2019 and 2020). Describing the broader study: Donors were about 70 patients with early-stage, untreated non-small cell lung cancer from the lung TRACERx cohort. At surgery, 200 or so tumor regions, 64 matched nontumor lung samples and 56 PBMC samples were TCR-sequenced for both alpha and beta chains. In the raw uncorrected reads, each unique combination of TCR and UMI appeared on average more than ten times. The study linked features of the TCR repertoire to counts of nonsynonymous mutations, which were determined by whole-exome sequencing of tumor tissue. More beta-chain than alpha-chain transcripts were consistently detected, likely reflecting higher beta-chain transcript abundance. In non-small cell lung cancer, the study quantitatively compared TCR alpha and beta repertoires across several tumor regions, matched nontumor lung, and blood. Follow-up PBMC samples were sequenced whenever available, with the median time to follow-up being about 2 years after resection. The investigation overall reported the following: Additional single-cell paired TCR alpha and beta sequencing was considered necessary to confirm, at a functional level, the hypothesis that regional TCRs recognize regional mutations. Ubiquitous expanded tumor TCRs were found in blood more often at tumor resection than at routine follow-up. Comparisons of baseline and follow-up blood repertoires included only around 15 patients.

Sequences SQVTM (CDR1) and ANQGSEA (CDR2) are obtained from the germline V gene. The CDR3 contains 13 residues, cysteine and phenylalanine counted. This entry keeps only the CDR3 DNA: 39 bases, framed from base 1. At the junction V is shortened by 4 bases and J by 1 base; bases outside the gene matches: 1. The time point tag for this specimen amounts to: blood at routine non-recurrence follow-up after resection. For TCR sequencing, whole RNA was extracted from tumor and nontumor lung tissue, or from cryopreserved PBMC samples, and no cell sorting was done. Only patients with enough RNA available from two or more tumor regions were chosen for TCR sequencing. The library was built by means of 5' RACE. Sequencer: NextSeq 500. In the TCR library protocol, a unique molecular identifier was attached to each TCR cDNA molecule so that PCR and sequencing errors could be corrected. The study's own analysis went as follows. TCR identification, UMI-based error correction and CDR3 extraction were all carried out with Decombinator tools. Expanded TCRs were defined as those above a frequency of 2 per 1,000, corresponding to the top 1% of the tumor frequency distribution. Renyi diversity was computed with the R vegan package after each repertoire had been subsampled 100 times to 5,000 TCRs. To build CDR3 similarity networks, amino acid triplet string-kernel similarity was used, and CDR3s were connected when their pairwise similarity was above 0.82. TCRdb redid the processing of the public reads, applying fastp at Q25 and MiXCR, and retained in-frame beta chains. A single entry per CDR3 protein holds the most common genes and DNA from its merged rows. In this record, the V and J calls reflect TCRdb's handling and not the investigators' own analysis. Within this sample are fewer than 60,000 distinct CDR3 sequences, with about 7.4% of them counted one time only. The top ten clonotypes cover around 33% of the sample.

The sequences come from PBMCs, collected at follow-up. The chain links TRBV29-1 with TRBJ1-2; 9 bases in the middle match TRBD1. This sequence was found in a female donor with early-stage non-small cell lung cancer. The CDR3 protein sequence reads: CSVGTGVNYGYTF. The DNA sequence is TGCAGCGTTGGGACAGGGGTTAACTATGGCTACACCTTC.